This TCR beta chain derives from a study of CD8 T cells in ankylosing spondylitis. Study-wide results and limits: In ankylosing spondylitis patients, matched synovial fluid reportedly showed significant enrichment of disease-linked clones.

TCRdb re-called the 5' RACE reads through MiXCR, storing one row per CDR3 protein. The sample yields approximately 210,000 distinct CDR3 sequences, over 10% seen once. Germline V gives CDR1 MRHNA, CDR2 SNTAGT. There are 13 residues in the CDR3. V trimming: 2 bases; J trimming: 8 bases; junction bases outside the gene matches: 3. This clonotype has just a few counts. Its specificity is unknown. The chain employs TRBV6-4 and TRBJ2-1, with 7 bases fitting TRBD2. The TCR comes from a male donor with ankylosing spondylitis or in good health (not recorded which). Sequenced: blood, either unsorted or a sorted T cell fraction (not recorded which). Here the CDR3 reads CASSDRGSDEQFF. The CDR3 DNA sequence: TGTGCCAGCAGTGACCGCGGGAGCGATGAGCAGTTCTTC.